This entry is about one T cell receptor (beta chain). Its antigen is unidentified. The patients who served as multiple sclerosis controls were treatment-naive and had stable or active relapsing-remitting disease that fulfilled the revised McDonald criteria. Random hexamers primed reverse transcription of about 0.5 to 1 ug RNA. Amplification of the TCR beta CDR3 was carried out by immunoSEQ multiplex PCR, which spanned a total of 54 Vbeta and 13 Jbeta segments. TCRdb reprocessed the immunoSEQ multiplex PCR reads with MiXCR, giving one entry per CDR3 protein. The data contain 75,000 to 95,000 distinct CDR3 sequences, over 75% of them seen just once; the ten biggest clones take up less than 0.55%. These data are taken from a study of CD8 T cells in Susac syndrome. The study's findings and limits: As the study acknowledged, the number of individuals who were part of its TCR sequencing and HLA analysis was relatively small.

Trimming removed 3 bases at V and 3 bases at J, with 15 bases between. Looked up from germline, CDR1 is MDHEN and CDR2 is SYDVKM. This CDR3 is built from 16 residues. This rearrangement joins TRBV28 to TRBJ2-4; TRBD2 might be the D (5 bases). The sequence derives from a human donor with multiple sclerosis. Specimen: CD8+ T cells from PBMCs. CDR3 sequence (DNA): TGTGCCAGCAGTTTCCCCCCCACGGAGGTCAAAAACATTCAGTACTTC. It translates to CASSFPPTEVKNIQYF. Supplemented by reference TRBV28 and TRBJ2-4, the full variable domain reads DVKVTQSSRYLVKRTGEKVFLECVQDMDHENMFWYRQDPGLGLRLIYFSYDVKMKEKGDIPEGYSVSREKKERFSLILESASTNQTSMYLCASSFPPTEVKNIQYFGAGTRLSVL.